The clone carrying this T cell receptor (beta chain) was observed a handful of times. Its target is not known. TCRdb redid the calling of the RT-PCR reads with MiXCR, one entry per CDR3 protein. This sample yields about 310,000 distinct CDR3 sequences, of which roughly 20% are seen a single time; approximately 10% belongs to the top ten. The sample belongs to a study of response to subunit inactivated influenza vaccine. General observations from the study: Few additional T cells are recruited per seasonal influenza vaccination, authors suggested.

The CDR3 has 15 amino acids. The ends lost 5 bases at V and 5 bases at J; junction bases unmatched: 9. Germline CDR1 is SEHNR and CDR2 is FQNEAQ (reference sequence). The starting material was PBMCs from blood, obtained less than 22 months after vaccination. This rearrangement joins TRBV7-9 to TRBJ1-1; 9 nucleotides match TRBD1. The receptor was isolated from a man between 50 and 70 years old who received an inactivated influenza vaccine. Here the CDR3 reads CASSAPTGGGTEAFF. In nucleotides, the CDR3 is TGTGCCAGCAGCGCCCCGACAGGGGGAGGGACTGAAGCTTTCTTT.